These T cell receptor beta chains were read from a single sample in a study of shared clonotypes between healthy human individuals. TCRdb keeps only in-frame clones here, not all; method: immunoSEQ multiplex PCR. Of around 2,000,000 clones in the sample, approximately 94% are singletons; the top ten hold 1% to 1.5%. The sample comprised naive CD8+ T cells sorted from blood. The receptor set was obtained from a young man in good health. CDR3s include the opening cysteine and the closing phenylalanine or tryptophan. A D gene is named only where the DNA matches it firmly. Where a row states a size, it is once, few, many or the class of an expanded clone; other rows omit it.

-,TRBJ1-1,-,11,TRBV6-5,TGTGCCAGCAGGAGCGGGTCTGAAGCTTTCTTT,CASRSGSEAFF
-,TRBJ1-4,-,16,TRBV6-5,TGTGCCAGCAGTTATGGACAGTTTGCAACTAATGAAAAACTGTTTTTT,CASSYGQFATNEKLFF
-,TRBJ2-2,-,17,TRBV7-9,TGTGCCAGCAGCTTACCCGGACACGGCTTTTATCGCGGGGAGCTGTTTTTT,CASSLPGHGFYRGELFF
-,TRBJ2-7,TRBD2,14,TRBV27,TGTGCCAGCAGAATAGCGGGAGGGCCCCACGAGCAGTACTTC,CASRIAGGPHEQYF
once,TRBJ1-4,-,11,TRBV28,TGTGCCAGCAGTTTTTTTGAAAAACTGTTTTTT,CASSFFEKLFF
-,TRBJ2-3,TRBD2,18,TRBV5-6,TGTGCCAGCAGCTTGGTAGGGGTAGCGGGAGTTGGCACAGATACGCAGTATTTT,CASSLVGVAGVGTDTQYF
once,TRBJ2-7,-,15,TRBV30,TGTGCCTGGTCCAGGACGGACGAAAGCTCCTACGAGCAGTACTTC,CAWSRTDESSYEQYF
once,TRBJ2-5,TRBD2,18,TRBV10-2,TGCGCCAGCAGTGAATGGGAGGGGAGCGGGGCTTTCCAAGAGACCCAGTACTTC,CASSEWEGSGAFQETQYF
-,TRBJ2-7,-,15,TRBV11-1,TGTGCCAGCAGCTTAGTACAGGCCCCGGGCTACGAGCAGTACTTC,CASSLVQAPGYEQYF
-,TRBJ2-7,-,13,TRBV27,TGTGCCAGCAGTTTAACTAGGGGTGGTGAGCAGTACTTC,CASSLTRGGEQYF
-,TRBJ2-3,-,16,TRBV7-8,TGTGCCAGCAGCTTCTATTCACAGGCAGCCACAGATACGCAGTATTTT,CASSFYSQAATDTQYF
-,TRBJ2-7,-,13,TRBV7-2,TGTGCCAGCAGCTTGATTAATAGCAGCGAGCAGTACTTC,CASSLINSSEQYF
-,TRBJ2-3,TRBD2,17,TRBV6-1,TGTGCCAGCAGTGACTTTAGCGGGGCCCCTTTCACAGATACGCAGTATTTT,CASSDFSGAPFTDTQYF
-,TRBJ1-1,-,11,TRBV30,TGTGCCTGGAGACCTGGGGCTGAAGCTTTCTTT,CAWRPGAEAFF
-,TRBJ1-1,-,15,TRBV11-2,TGTGCCAGCAGCTTAGCGGGGCAGGGTGGGACTGAAGCTTTCTTT,CASSLAGQGGTEAFF
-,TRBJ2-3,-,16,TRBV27,TGTGCCAGCAGTTTATTAGGCCCCCTTGCCGCAGATACGCAGTATTTT,CASSLLGPLAADTQYF
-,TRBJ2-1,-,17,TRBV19,TGTGCCAGTACCCCAGGAGAAGGAGCCGCCTTTATAGATGAGCAGTTCTTC,CASTPGEGAAFIDEQFF
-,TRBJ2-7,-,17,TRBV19,TGTGCCAGTAGCCCCTGGGGGGAGATGGGGGATTTGGACGAGCAGTACTTC,CASSPWGEMGDLDEQYF
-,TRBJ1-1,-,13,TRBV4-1,TGCGCCAGCAGCCCCCGGGGGAGCACTGAAGCTTTCTTT,CASSPRGSTEAFF
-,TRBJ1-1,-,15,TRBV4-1,TGCGCCAGCAGCCTCGGGACCGCAATGAACACTGAAGCTTTCTTT,CASSLGTAMNTEAFF
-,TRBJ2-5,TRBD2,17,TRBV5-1,TGCGCCAGCAGCTCCGGACTAGCGGGGGACGATCAAGAGACCCAGTACTTC,CASSSGLAGDDQETQYF
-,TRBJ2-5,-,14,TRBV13,TGTGCCAGCACCTTCGGACCCTATACGGAGACCCAGTACTTC,CASTFGPYTETQYF
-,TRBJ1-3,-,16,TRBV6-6,TGTGCCAGCAGTTACTCGACGGGGGTGGCTGGAAACACCATATATTTT,CASSYSTGVAGNTIYF
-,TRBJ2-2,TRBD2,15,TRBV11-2,TGTGCCAGCAGCCCTGGGACTAGCGAGACCGGGGAGCTGTTTTTT,CASSPGTSETGELFF
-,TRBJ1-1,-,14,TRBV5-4,TGTGCCAGCAGCTTGGCGGAGGAAGGAACTGAAGCTTTCTTT,CASSLAEEGTEAFF
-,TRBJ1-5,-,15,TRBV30,TGTGCCTGGAGTGTACCCGGGGAGGGCAATCAGCCCCAGCATTTT,CAWSVPGEGNQPQHF
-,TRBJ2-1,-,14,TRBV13,TGTGCCAGCAGCGCCGCTCGAGGTTACAATGAGCAGTTCTTC,CASSAARGYNEQFF
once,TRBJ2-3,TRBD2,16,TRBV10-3,TGTGCCATCAGTGCCGGGACTAGCGTATTTCCAGATACGCAGTATTTT,CAISAGTSVFPDTQYF
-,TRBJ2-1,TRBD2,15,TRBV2,TGTGCCAGCAATGTAGCGGGAGGGCCCGACAATGAGCAGTTCTTC,CASNVAGGPDNEQFF
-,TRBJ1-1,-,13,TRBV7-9,TGTGCCAGCAGCTTAGGTTCGGGTCAGGGTGCTTTCTTT,CASSLGSGQGAFF
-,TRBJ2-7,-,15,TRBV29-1,TGCAGCGTTGAAGGGCTCGAGACAGACTCCTACGAGCAGTACTTC,CSVEGLETDSYEQYF
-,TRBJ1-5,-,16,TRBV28,TGTGCCAGCAGGGATGACGGGACCCCCTTGGGTCAGCCCCAGCATTTT,CASRDDGTPLGQPQHF
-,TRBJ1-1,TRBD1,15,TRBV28,TGTGCCAGCAGTTTATGGGGACAGCGGGGCACTGAAGCTTTCTTT,CASSLWGQRGTEAFF
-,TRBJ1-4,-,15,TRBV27,TGTGCCAGCATGCCCGCAGGAGCAACTAATGAAAAACTGTTTTTT,CASMPAGATNEKLFF
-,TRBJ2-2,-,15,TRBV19,TGTGCCAGTAGTATAGTGAGAACGAACACCGGGGAGCTGTTTTTT,CASSIVRTNTGELFF
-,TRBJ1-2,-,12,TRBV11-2,TGTGCCAGCAGTTACACAGGGCTTGGCTACACCTTC,CASSYTGLGYTF
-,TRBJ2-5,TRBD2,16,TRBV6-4,TGTGCCAGCCCTTCGGGACTAGCGGGAGGGCGAGAGACCCAGTACTTC,CASPSGLAGGRETQYF
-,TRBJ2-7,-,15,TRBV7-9,TGTGCCAGCAGCTTAGCACAGGGTAAGAGGGACGAGCAGTACTTC,CASSLAQGKRDEQYF
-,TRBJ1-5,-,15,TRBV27,TGTGCCAGCAGTTTATGGCCCCCACGAGATCAGCCCCAGCATTTT,CASSLWPPRDQPQHF
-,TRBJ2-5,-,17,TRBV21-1,TGTGCCAGCAGCAAAGCCCTGGGGACAGGGCGACAAGAGACCCAGTACTTC,CASSKALGTGRQETQYF
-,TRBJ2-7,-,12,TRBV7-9,TGTGCCAGCAGGAGTGGACAGAACGAGCAGTACTTC,CASRSGQNEQYF
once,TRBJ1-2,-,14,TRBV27,TGTGCCAGCAGTTTAATGGGGCCCGCCGATGGCTACACCTTC,CASSLMGPADGYTF
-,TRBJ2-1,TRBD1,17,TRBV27,TGTGCCAGCGGACGAATTACCGGGACAGGGCCGGACAATGAGCAGTTCTTC,CASGRITGTGPDNEQFF
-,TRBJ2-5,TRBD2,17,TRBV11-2,TGTGCCAGCAGCTTAGGTCCCGGGGGGGAGTACCAAGAGACCCAGTACTTC,CASSLGPGGEYQETQYF
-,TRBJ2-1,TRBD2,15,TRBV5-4,TGTGCCAGCAGCGGCACTAGCGATATATACAATGAGCAGTTCTTC,CASSGTSDIYNEQFF
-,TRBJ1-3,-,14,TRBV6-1,TGTGCCAGCAGCTGGGACATCTCTGGAAACACCATATATTTT,CASSWDISGNTIYF
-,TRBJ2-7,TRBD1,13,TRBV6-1,TGTGCCAGCAGGGACAGGGGACCCTACGAGCAGTACTTC,CASRDRGPYEQYF
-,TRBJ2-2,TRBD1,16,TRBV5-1,TGCGCCAGCAGCGGGGACAGGGGATCGGACACCGGGGAGCTGTTTTTT,CASSGDRGSDTGELFF
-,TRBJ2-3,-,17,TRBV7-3,TGTGCCAGCAGCTTATACGGGGGGACACAAAACACAGATACGCAGTATTTT,CASSLYGGTQNTDTQYF
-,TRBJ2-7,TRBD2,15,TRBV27,TGTGCCAGCAGTTTCGGCTTAGCGGGAGACTTCGAGCAGTACTTC,CASSFGLAGDFEQYF
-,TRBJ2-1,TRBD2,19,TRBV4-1,TGCGCCAGCAGCCTATGGACTAGCGGGACCTTAAGCTCCTACAATGAGCAGTTCTTC,CASSLWTSGTLSSYNEQFF
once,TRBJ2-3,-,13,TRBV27,TGTGCCAGCAGTCCGGAGGACACAGATACGCAGTATTTT,CASSPEDTDTQYF
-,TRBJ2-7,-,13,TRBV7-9,TGTGCCAGCAGCCCTGGGCCCCTCTACGAGCAGTACTTC,CASSPGPLYEQYF
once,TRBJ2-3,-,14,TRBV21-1,TGTGCCAGCAGCCCCGGGGCAGGAACAGATACGCAGTATTTT,CASSPGAGTDTQYF